The 6 T cell receptor beta chains below were found in one sample sequenced in a study of cytomegalovirus exposure and HLA in healthy donors. Primers: 60 Vbeta forward and 13 Jbeta reverse. The assay was immunoSEQ multiplex PCR, and TCRdb's table has in-frame clones only and misses some. The data contain 55,000 or so clones, about 80% of them seen just once; the ten biggest clones take up 2.9%. The material sequenced was PBMCs. The receptor source for this set is a man aged 45-65 years in good health and CMV-seronegative.

This clone was found a few times. The chain combines TRBV25-1 with TRBJ2-7; a possible D gene is TRBD2 (6 bases). The CDR3 is 13 residues long. The V gene's germline CDR1 is MGHDK and CDR2 SYGVNS. Between the trimmed V and J ends, which lost 2 bases and 2 bases, there was a span of 7 bases. CDR3 nucleotides: TGTGCCAGCAGTGAAGGGGGGACCTACGAGCAGTACTTC. Its protein is CASSEGGTYEQYF.

This chain connects TRBV4-3 to TRBJ1-2; 8 bases are a match to TRBD1. This CDR3 has 14 amino acids. The germline V gene has CDR1 LGHNA and CDR2 YSLEER. Trimming cost V 1 base and J 2 bases; bases outside gene matches: 0. The CDR3 sequence: CASSQGTGNYGYTF. CDR3 nucleotide sequence: TGCGCCAGCAGCCAAGGGACAGGGAACTATGGCTACACCTTC.

The V gene is TRBV7-8, the J gene TRBJ1-3, with a weak D call TRBD1 (5 bases). The V and J ends lost 4 bases and 4 bases respectively, with 17 bases between them. Germline V CDR1 and CDR2: SGHVS, FQNEAQ. This CDR3 comprises 16 residues. CDR3 nucleotide sequence: TGTGCCAGCAGCTCCCCGGAGGGAGGGGTCGGAAACACCATATATTTT. Translating it yields CASSSPEGGVGNTIYF.

The DNA for the CDR3 is TGTGCCAGCAGCCAAGCACGGGGGGCTGAGAATGAGCAGTTCTTC. Encoded protein: CASSQARGAENEQFF. V is TRBV14 and J is TRBJ2-1, with D perhaps TRBD2 (7 bases). Trimming pared 1 base from V and 7 bases from J, leaving 14 bases between. CDR3 length: 15 amino acids. Germline lookup yields CDR1 SGHDN and CDR2 FVKESK.

The chain is built from TRBV7-3 and TRBJ2-3, with 8 bases that match TRBD2. The CDR3 is made up of 16 amino acids. Germline CDR1 SGHTA, CDR2 FQGTGA. The V segment lost 5 bases and the J segment 0 bases; nucleotides outside the gene matches: 7. The CDR3 region has the DNA TGTGCCAGCAGCGCCCGAGCGGGGGATAGCACAGATACGCAGTATTTT. This translates into CASSARAGDSTDTQYF.

This sequence joins TRBV10-3 and TRBJ1-1; 9 bases fit TRBD1. The germline gives CDR1 ENHRY, CDR2 SYGVKD. V was clipped by 4 bases and J by 4 bases; unmatched bases: 4. The CDR3 covers 14 residues. The CDR3 here is CAISGRDRATEAFF. Written as DNA, the CDR3 is TGTGCCATCAGTGGACGGGACAGGGCCACTGAAGCTTTCTTT.